This TCR beta chain emerged from a study of identical twins. General observations from the study: Insertions were fewer in abundant cord blood beta clonotypes, whereas memory repertoires showed none of this pattern. Instead of following the same donors, the conclusions were based on cross-sectional statistical analysis.

The CDR3 extends over 11 amino acids. Trimming stripped 7 bases from V and 10 bases from J, with 13 bases between. The germline CDR1 and CDR2 sequences are MGHDK and SYGVNS. TCRdb passed the 5' RACE reads through MiXCR, listing each CDR3 protein once. The sample carries 500,000 or so distinct CDR3 sequences, 14% recorded once. Turning to this clonotype: Antigen specificity is unknown.

This same sample was also part of a study on yellow fever vaccine responses in identical twins.

The TCR was taken from a young woman in good health. The sequenced sample was CD4+ T cells sorted from blood. The V call is TRBV25-1, the J call TRBJ1-1; D is undetermined. CDR3 residues: CASMTYGGAFF. The CDR3 coding sequence is TGTGCCAGCATGACCTACGGAGGAGCTTTCTTT. Drawing the rest from reference TRBV25-1 and TRBJ1-1, the complete variable domain is EADIYQTPRYLVIGTGKKITLECSQTMGHDKMYWYQQDPGMELHLIHYSYGVNSTEKGDLSSESTVSRIRTEHFPLTLESARPSHTSQYLCASMTYGGAFFGQGTRLTVV.